A selection of T cell receptor beta chains follows, all from one sample in a study of early T cells in non-severe SARS-CoV-2 infection. TCRdb re-called the 5' RACE reads through MiXCR, storing one row per CDR3 protein. The repertoire holds about 69,000 distinct CDR3 sequences, approximately 4.5% seen once, with roughly 3.4% in the top ten. The input for sequencing was whole blood, taken at baseline. The receptors come from an adult who was a healthcare worker with PCR-confirmed SARS-CoV-2 infection or an uninfected control (not recorded which). The donor label of this sample is uncertain. The CDR3 runs from the conserved cysteine through the conserved F or W. D genes are given only for firm matches.

v_call	j_call	d_call	cdr3_aa
TRBV30	TRBJ2-7	.	CAWSVNVAYEQYF
TRBV5-5	TRBJ1-4	.	CASSSPTNEKLFF
TRBV6-2/TRBV6-3	TRBJ2-1	TRBD2	CASSNVGLAAPSSYNEQFF
TRBV7-3	TRBJ2-1	.	CASSFRAGEQFF
TRBV4-1	TRBJ2-3	TRBD1	CASSQGRQGRTDTQYF
TRBV6-5	TRBJ1-2	TRBD1	CASKQGAEGYTF
TRBV6-1	TRBJ2-7	TRBD1	CASNLQQGIAPEQYF
TRBV20-1	TRBJ2-7	.	CSAARSWGAEQYF
TRBV12-3/TRBV12-4	TRBJ1-1	.	CASSPWSTEAFF
TRBV5-6	TRBJ2-1	TRBD2	CASSLVPSGVGDSEQFF
TRBV10-2	TRBJ2-7	TRBD2	CASRSGGAEQYF
TRBV11-2	TRBJ1-1	.	CATTPAAFRGAFF
TRBV28	TRBJ2-7	.	CASSLSRGRYEQYF
TRBV9	TRBJ1-1	.	CASSVDVRAALNTEAFF
TRBV6-2/TRBV6-3	TRBJ2-4	TRBD2	CASSYERGLAKNIQYF
TRBV15	TRBJ1-1	.	CATSRDGRGNTEAFF
TRBV10-3	TRBJ1-1	.	CAIRGGQLDTEAFF
TRBV9	TRBJ2-5	.	CASSVVKKETQYF
TRBV12-3/TRBV12-4	TRBJ1-2	.	CASSFLGFGYTF
TRBV7-6	TRBJ1-1	.	CASTDSMNTEAFF
TRBV7-2	TRBJ2-3	TRBD1	CASSRRTGGTDTQYF
TRBV6-5	TRBJ1-5	.	CASSRDTSNQPQHF
TRBV28	TRBJ1-2	TRBD1	CASSIRQGYGYTF
TRBV6-1	TRBJ1-1	.	CATKTRNTEAFF
TRBV6-5	TRBJ1-2	.	CASSRTSLSGYTF
TRBV13	TRBJ2-1	.	CASSFRSSYNEQFF
TRBV6-2/TRBV6-3	TRBJ2-7	.	CASSYRAGPYEQYF
TRBV5-6	TRBJ1-5	.	CASSFTSQYSNQPQHF
TRBV29-1	TRBJ1-1	.	CSVGDQGFGAFF